One sample yielded the 7 T cell receptor beta chains listed below, sequenced in a study of OX40 agonist ivuxolimab in advanced cancers. Sequencing was performed with immunoSEQ multiplex PCR; in TCRdb, only in-frame clones are kept and a portion is missing. The profile shows approximately 100,000 clones, about 85% of them singletons. Sequencing was performed on CD4+ or CD8+ T cells sorted from blood, taken in a trial of the OX40 agonist ivuxolimab. The receptor source for this set is an adult with an advanced solid tumor such as melanoma, head and neck, liver or kidney cancer.

In its sample, this clone was seen a few times. The chain couples TRBV27 to TRBJ2-4; D remains unclear. The CDR3 covers 15 residues. Trimming shortened V by 4 bases and J by 1 base, and 11 bases separated the two germline ends. In germline, CDR1 is MNHEY, CDR2 SMNVEV (reference sequence). Here the CDR3 DNA reads TGTGCCAGCAGTTCACCTAGTCGCGCCAAAAACATTCAGTACTTC. Protein sequence: CASSSPSRAKNIQYF.

The V and J genes are TRBV11-2 and TRBJ2-7, with 7 nucleotides matching TRBD1. Germline V gives CDR1 SGHAT, CDR2 FQNNGV. V trimming: 5 bases; J trimming: 2 bases; junction bases outside the gene matches: 12. The CDR3 is 16 residues long. CDR3 bases: TGTGCCAGCAGCCCCGGGACAGCCATGATTGCCTACGAGCAGTACTTC. Translation: CASSPGTAMIAYEQYF. Based on the CDR3 plus reference TRBV11-2 and TRBJ2-7, the full variable domain is EAGVAQSPRYKIIEKRQSVAFWCNPISGHATLYWYQQILGQGPKLLIQFQNNGVVDDSQLPKDRFSAERLKGVDSTLKIQPAKLEDSAVYLCASSPGTAMIAYEQYFGPGTRLTVT.

This clone was seen only once. V usage is TRBV7-8 and J usage is TRBJ2-7, with 9 positions matching TRBD1. After removal of 5 bases from V and 6 bases from J, the junction contained 14 bases not matched to a gene. Germline V gene sequence: CDR1 SGHVS, CDR2 FQNEAQ. CDR3 size: 16 residues. The CDR3 loop is CASSPGPGQGRGEQYF. In DNA form, the CDR3 reads TGTGCCAGCAGCCCCGGTCCGGGACAGGGTCGTGGCGAGCAGTACTTC.

On this clone itself: Other DNA sequences within the sample encode an identical CDR3. The chain couples TRBV19 to TRBJ2-7; weak D call: TRBD1 (6 bases). With 3 bases removed from V and 0 bases from J, the gap between germline ends came to 9 bases. Germline V lookup: CDR1 LNHDA, CDR2 SQIVND (reference sequence). This CDR3 has 14 residues. Here the CDR3 DNA reads TGTGCCAGTAGTATTCAGGACAGCTCCTACGAGCAGTACTTC. Translating gives CASSIQDSSYEQYF.

The V call is TRBV27, the J call TRBJ2-7; possibly TRBD1 for D (6 bases). CDR1 and CDR2 from the germline V gene are MNHEY and SMNVEV (reference sequence). The CDR3 sequence is 13 residues long. V lost 3 bases to trimming and J lost 4 bases, with 10 bases between them. Here the CDR3 DNA reads TGTGCCAGCAGTTTCTATCAGGGGTACGAGCAGTACTTC. Amino acids: CASSFYQGYEQYF.

The chain couples TRBV7-2 to TRBJ2-3; the match to TRBD2 covers 8 bases. Per the germline V gene, CDR1 is SGHTA and CDR2 is FQGNSA. The trim removed 3 bases at V and 2 bases at J, leaving 10 bases unmatched. This CDR3 contains 17 residues. This CDR3 reads CASSFKSTSANTDTQYF. CDR3 nucleotides: TGTGCCAGCAGCTTCAAATCGACTAGCGCAAACACAGATACGCAGTATTTT.

The rearrangement links TRBV2 to TRBJ2-7, with D perhaps TRBD1 (6 bases). With 3 bases removed from V and 0 bases from J, the gap between germline ends came to 9 bases. This CDR3 comprises 14 residues. Germline V CDR1 and CDR2: SNHLY, FYNNEI. In DNA, the CDR3 is TGTGCCAGCAGTGATGGGACAAGCTCCTACGAGCAGTACTTC. Protein product: CASSDGTSSYEQYF.